This T cell receptor (beta chain) stems from a study of blood T cell repertoires in COVID-19. About the study: The United States, Italy and Spain supplied acute and convalescent COVID-19 samples. T cells, B-cell-depleted T cells, or PBMCs supplied cDNA or gDNA.

The germline V gene has CDR1 SGHRS and CDR2 YFSETQ. With 7 bases clipped from V and 1 base from J, the junction kept 8 bases outside the gene matches. CDR3 length: 15 amino acids. In the authors' methods: Reference gene primer amplification gave nucleated cell count estimates. Profiled with immunoSEQ multiplex PCR; TCRdb holds only in-frame clones, not every one. The DNA gave D and trimming, while V, J and clone size come from that table. Found here are about 270,000 clones, about four fifths of them singletons; the top ten hold under 3.5%. The sequence was obtained from a woman between 18 and 29 years old with acute or convalescent COVID-19. V is TRBV5-1 and J is TRBJ2-7, with 10 bases aligning to TRBD2. The sample comprised peripheral blood. This CDR3 is CASSSASGSSYEQYF. In DNA form, the CDR3 reads TGCGCCAGCTCGTCGGCTAGCGGGAGTTCCTACGAGCAGTACTTC.